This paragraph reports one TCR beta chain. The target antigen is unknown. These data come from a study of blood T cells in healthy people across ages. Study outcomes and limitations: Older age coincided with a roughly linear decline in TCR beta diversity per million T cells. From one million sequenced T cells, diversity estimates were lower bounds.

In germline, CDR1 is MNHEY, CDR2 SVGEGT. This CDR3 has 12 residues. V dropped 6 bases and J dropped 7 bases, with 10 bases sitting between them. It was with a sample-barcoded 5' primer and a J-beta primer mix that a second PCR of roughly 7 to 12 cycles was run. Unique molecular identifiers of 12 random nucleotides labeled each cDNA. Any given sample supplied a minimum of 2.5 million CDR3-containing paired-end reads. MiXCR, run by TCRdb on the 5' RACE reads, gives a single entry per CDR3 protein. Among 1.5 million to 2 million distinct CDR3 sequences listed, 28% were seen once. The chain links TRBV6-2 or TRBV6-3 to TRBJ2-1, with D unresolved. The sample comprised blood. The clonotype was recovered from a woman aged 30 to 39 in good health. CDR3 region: CASRRGVNEQFF. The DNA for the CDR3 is TGTGCCAGCAGACGCGGAGTTAATGAGCAGTTCTTC.